These T cell receptor beta chains were read from a single sample in a study of T cell repertoires in cytomegalovirus infection. One entry per CDR3 protein, called by TCRdb with MiXCR from the reads. The sample carries approximately 300,000 distinct CDR3 sequences, almost 30% recorded once. Antigens for these TCRs are unknown. The sample here was cultured PBMCs, taken from culture after CMV antigen stimulation. These receptors were obtained from a human donor in good health (CMV status not recorded). Some clones in this sample may be carry-over from other donors' samples. The CDR3 runs from the conserved cysteine through the conserved F or W. Each record gives: CDR3 DNA, CDR3 protein, clone size, D gene, V gene, J gene. D genes are given only for firm matches. Not every row has a clone size; where given, it reads once, few, many or a size class.

CDR3nt: TGTGCCAGCAGGCCCGGGGACAGGGGAGGCACTGAAGCTTTCTTT
CDR3aa: CASRPGDRGGTEAFF
abundance: .
d_gene: TRBD1
v_gene: TRBV12-3/TRBV12-4
j_gene: TRBJ1-1

CDR3nt: TGTGCCAGCAGCCCTCAGGGATATAGCAATCAGCCCCAGCATTTT
CDR3aa: CASSPQGYSNQPQHF
abundance: many
d_gene: .
v_gene: TRBV12-3/TRBV12-4
j_gene: TRBJ1-5

CDR3nt: TGTGCCAGCAGCTTAAAACCCTATCTCCCGGGACTAGCGGGGGCTCGCACAGATACGCAGTATTTT
CDR3aa: CASSLKPYLPGLAGARTDTQYF
abundance: few
d_gene: TRBD2
v_gene: TRBV7-8
j_gene: TRBJ2-3

CDR3nt: TGTGCCAGCCTTCTGGGACTAGCGGGATATGAGCAGTTCTTC
CDR3aa: CASLLGLAGYEQFF
abundance: few
d_gene: TRBD2
v_gene: TRBV2
j_gene: TRBJ2-1

CDR3nt: TGTGCCACCAAAAGCGATTTTGAAACGAGCGCTGAAGCTTTCTTT
CDR3aa: CATKSDFETSAEAFF
abundance: many
d_gene: .
v_gene: TRBV6-1
j_gene: TRBJ1-1

CDR3nt: TGTGCCAGCAGCCCGGGAGGGTTCTCCTACGAGCAGTACTTC
CDR3aa: CASSPGGFSYEQYF
abundance: many
d_gene: TRBD2
v_gene: TRBV7-8
j_gene: TRBJ2-7

CDR3nt: TGTGCCAGCAGTCCTTTGGGACAGGACTCCACAGATACGCAGTATTTT
CDR3aa: CASSPLGQDSTDTQYF
abundance: .
d_gene: TRBD1
v_gene: TRBV12-3/TRBV12-4
j_gene: TRBJ2-3

CDR3nt: TGTGCCAGCAGCTACTTTTCTGACAGGGAAAACGGCTACACCTTC
CDR3aa: CASSYFSDRENGYTF
abundance: .
d_gene: TRBD1
v_gene: TRBV7-9
j_gene: TRBJ1-2

CDR3nt: TGTGCCAGCAGCTTAGAGCCGGGACAGGGGTTGAACACTGAAGCTTTCTTT
CDR3aa: CASSLEPGQGLNTEAFF
abundance: .
d_gene: TRBD1
v_gene: TRBV7-6
j_gene: TRBJ1-1

CDR3nt: TGTGCCAGCAGTTACTCTGGGGTTTCGGGCAATCAGCCCCAGCATTTT
CDR3aa: CASSYSGVSGNQPQHF
abundance: few
d_gene: .
v_gene: TRBV6-5
j_gene: TRBJ1-5

CDR3nt: TGTGCCAGCAACATTCCGGGAGAGACCGGGGAGCTGTTTTTT
CDR3aa: CASNIPGETGELFF
abundance: .
d_gene: .
v_gene: TRBV2
j_gene: TRBJ2-2

CDR3nt: TGTGCCAGCAGACAGGAAACCTTGAGCAATCAGCCCCAGCATTTT
CDR3aa: CASRQETLSNQPQHF
abundance: few
d_gene: .
v_gene: TRBV6-1
j_gene: TRBJ1-5

CDR3nt: TGCGCCAGCAGCCAAGAGGGGTTCCGGAGATTAGACAGGAGCTCCTACGAGCAGTACTTC
CDR3aa: CASSQEGFRRLDRSSYEQYF
abundance: few
d_gene: .
v_gene: TRBV4-1
j_gene: TRBJ2-7

CDR3nt: TGTGCCAGCAGTACCGGGACAGGGCTCACCGGGGAGCTGTTTTTT
CDR3aa: CASSTGTGLTGELFF
abundance: .
d_gene: TRBD1
v_gene: TRBV6-1
j_gene: TRBJ2-2

CDR3nt: TGTGCCAGCAGCCCACTAGCGGGGGACACAGATACGCAGTATTTT
CDR3aa: CASSPLAGDTDTQYF
abundance: .
d_gene: TRBD2
v_gene: TRBV6-2/TRBV6-3
j_gene: TRBJ2-3

CDR3nt: TGTGCCAGCAGCGTTCGACAGGCTGGAGTCTCTGGGGCCAACGTCCTGACTTTC
CDR3aa: CASSVRQAGVSGANVLTF
abundance: many
d_gene: .
v_gene: TRBV7-8
j_gene: TRBJ2-6

CDR3nt: TGTGCCAGCACCTTAAGTAGGGGACTTATCTCTGGAAACACCATATATTTT
CDR3aa: CASTLSRGLISGNTIYF
abundance: .
d_gene: .
v_gene: TRBV28
j_gene: TRBJ1-3

CDR3nt: TGTGCCAGCAGTTCGACTGGGTTCACTGAAGCTTTCTTT
CDR3aa: CASSSTGFTEAFF
abundance: .
d_gene: .
v_gene: TRBV28
j_gene: TRBJ1-1

CDR3nt: TGTGCCAGCAGGGACAGCTCTGGAAACACCATATATTTT
CDR3aa: CASRDSSGNTIYF
abundance: .
d_gene: .
v_gene: TRBV6-1
j_gene: TRBJ1-3

CDR3nt: TGTGCCAGCAGCTTGAAGGCGGGGACTAGCACAGATACGCAGTATTTT
CDR3aa: CASSLKAGTSTDTQYF
abundance: .
d_gene: .
v_gene: TRBV5-5
j_gene: TRBJ2-3

CDR3nt: TGTGCCACCTGTTGGACAGCTAACACTGAAGCTTTCTTT
CDR3aa: CATCWTANTEAFF
abundance: .
d_gene: .
v_gene: TRBV6-2/TRBV6-3
j_gene: TRBJ1-1

CDR3nt: TGTGCCAGCAGCTTAGCGGGGACGCCAGCGGGGGTGAGAGAGACCCAGTACTTC
CDR3aa: CASSLAGTPAGVRETQYF
abundance: few
d_gene: TRBD2
v_gene: TRBV7-8
j_gene: TRBJ2-5

CDR3nt: TGTGCCAGCAGCTTCTTCTCCTACGAGCAGTACTTC
CDR3aa: CASSFFSYEQYF
abundance: few
d_gene: .
v_gene: TRBV7-2
j_gene: TRBJ2-7

CDR3nt: TGTGCCAGCCTCCGCCCCGGGACCACCATGAACACTGAAGCTTTCTTT
CDR3aa: CASLRPGTTMNTEAFF
abundance: .
d_gene: .
v_gene: TRBV7-9
j_gene: TRBJ1-1

CDR3nt: TGCAGTGCTAGTCGCGGAGTATCCTACAATGAGCAGTTCTTC
CDR3aa: CSASRGVSYNEQFF
abundance: few
d_gene: .
v_gene: TRBV20-1
j_gene: TRBJ2-1

CDR3nt: TGTGCCAGCAGCTTCGATCTGAGCACAGATACGCAGTATTTT
CDR3aa: CASSFDLSTDTQYF
abundance: few
d_gene: .
v_gene: TRBV11-2
j_gene: TRBJ2-3

CDR3nt: TGTGCCAGTAGTAAATTCATGAACACTGAAGCTTTCTTT
CDR3aa: CASSKFMNTEAFF
abundance: .
d_gene: .
v_gene: TRBV19
j_gene: TRBJ1-1

CDR3nt: TGTGCCAGCAGCAAATCAGGATTGACTAGCGGGATAAACGAGCAGTACTTC
CDR3aa: CASSKSGLTSGINEQYF
abundance: many
d_gene: TRBD2
v_gene: TRBV7-2
j_gene: TRBJ2-7

CDR3nt: TGTGCCAGCAGTTTATTGGTTAGCGGGAGCTCCCCCACCTACGAGCAGTACTTC
CDR3aa: CASSLLVSGSSPTYEQYF
abundance: .
d_gene: TRBD2
v_gene: TRBV28
j_gene: TRBJ2-7

CDR3nt: TGTGCCAGCAGCTTACAAAGGAGGGTCCTGACTTTC
CDR3aa: CASSLQRRVLTF
abundance: many
d_gene: .
v_gene: TRBV7-6
j_gene: TRBJ2-6

CDR3nt: TGCAGTGCTAGATGGGGGTCCCGGAGCAATCAGCCCCAGCATTTT
CDR3aa: CSARWGSRSNQPQHF
abundance: .
d_gene: .
v_gene: TRBV20-1
j_gene: TRBJ1-5

CDR3nt: TGCGCCAGCAGTGAGTCGGGCCTAGGGCATGAAAAACTGTTTTTT
CDR3aa: CASSESGLGHEKLFF
abundance: few
d_gene: .
v_gene: TRBV10-2
j_gene: TRBJ1-4

CDR3nt: TGCAGTGCTCCGTCTCGACAGGGGGCTCTCGACGAGCAGTACTTC
CDR3aa: CSAPSRQGALDEQYF
abundance: few
d_gene: TRBD1
v_gene: TRBV20-1
j_gene: TRBJ2-7

CDR3nt: TGTGCCAGCAGTGAAGTGGTAATGGATAATTCACCCCTCCACTTT
CDR3aa: CASSEVVMDNSPLHF
abundance: few
d_gene: .
v_gene: TRBV6-1
j_gene: TRBJ1-6

CDR3nt: TGCAGTGGGCTTAGCAGGGTTCTTAGAGAGACCCAGTACTTC
CDR3aa: CSGLSRVLRETQYF
abundance: .
d_gene: .
v_gene: TRBV20-1
j_gene: TRBJ2-5

CDR3nt: TGTGCCAGTAGTATCAGTGCGAACACCGGGGAGCTGTTTTTT
CDR3aa: CASSISANTGELFF
abundance: .
d_gene: .
v_gene: TRBV19
j_gene: TRBJ2-2

CDR3nt: TGTGCCAGCAGTTCACCAATTAGCTCCTATAATTCACCCCTCCACTTT
CDR3aa: CASSSPISSYNSPLHF
abundance: once
d_gene: .
v_gene: TRBV27
j_gene: TRBJ1-6

CDR3nt: TGTGCCAGCAGCTTGGTTAGCATCGATGAGCAGTTCTTC
CDR3aa: CASSLVSIDEQFF
abundance: .
d_gene: .
v_gene: TRBV5-5
j_gene: TRBJ2-1

CDR3nt: TGCAGTGTTAGACAGGGGGCTTGGACTGAAGCTTTCTTT
CDR3aa: CSVRQGAWTEAFF
abundance: .
d_gene: TRBD1
v_gene: TRBV20-1
j_gene: TRBJ1-1

CDR3nt: TGCAGTGCTAGAGGTCCCGCGGGGACCCAAGAGACCCAGTACTTC
CDR3aa: CSARGPAGTQETQYF
abundance: .
d_gene: .
v_gene: TRBV20-1
j_gene: TRBJ2-5

CDR3nt: TGCGCCAGCAGCCAACCCAGGGGGCTCAACGAGCAGTACTTC
CDR3aa: CASSQPRGLNEQYF
abundance: .
d_gene: TRBD1
v_gene: TRBV4-1
j_gene: TRBJ2-7

CDR3nt: TGTGCCAGCAGCGCACTGACAGGGACCTATGGCTACACCTTC
CDR3aa: CASSALTGTYGYTF
abundance: .
d_gene: TRBD1
v_gene: TRBV27
j_gene: TRBJ1-2

CDR3nt: TGTGCCAGCCGGGACAACAATCAGCCCCAGCATTTT
CDR3aa: CASRDNNQPQHF
abundance: few
d_gene: .
v_gene: TRBV6-1
j_gene: TRBJ1-5

CDR3nt: TGTGCCACCAGTGATGCTCCGGGACAGGGGCCGAACGCCGGGGAGCTGTTTTTT
CDR3aa: CATSDAPGQGPNAGELFF
abundance: many
d_gene: TRBD1
v_gene: TRBV24-1
j_gene: TRBJ2-2

CDR3nt: TGTGCCAGCAGCTTAGCCAGCCAACCTGTCTCTGGGGCCAACGTCCTGACTTTC
CDR3aa: CASSLASQPVSGANVLTF
abundance: .
d_gene: .
v_gene: TRBV7-2
j_gene: TRBJ2-6

CDR3nt: TGTGCCAGCAGTTACTCGAACGGGTTCTCAGGCTACACCTTC
CDR3aa: CASSYSNGFSGYTF
abundance: few
d_gene: .
v_gene: TRBV6-5
j_gene: TRBJ1-2

CDR3nt: TGTGCAACAAGGCAGCCCCTCGCCTACGAGCAGTACTTC
CDR3aa: CATRQPLAYEQYF
abundance: .
d_gene: .
v_gene: TRBV6-1
j_gene: TRBJ2-7

CDR3nt: TGTGCCAGCAGTTACTCTGACAGAAACACTGAAGCTTTCTTT
CDR3aa: CASSYSDRNTEAFF
abundance: few
d_gene: .
v_gene: TRBV6-5
j_gene: TRBJ1-1

CDR3nt: TGTGCCAGCAGCTTAGATCTCGGGTTTGGAAACACCATATATTTT
CDR3aa: CASSLDLGFGNTIYF
abundance: many
d_gene: .
v_gene: TRBV7-8
j_gene: TRBJ1-3

CDR3nt: TGTGCCAGCAGTCGCGTAGCGGGGGGCCAGACCCAGTACTTC
CDR3aa: CASSRVAGGQTQYF
abundance: few
d_gene: TRBD2
v_gene: TRBV6-2/TRBV6-3
j_gene: TRBJ2-5

CDR3nt: TGTGCCAGCGGAACGACAGGGGTGAGGGGTTCACCCCTCCACTTT
CDR3aa: CASGTTGVRGSPLHF
abundance: once
d_gene: TRBD1
v_gene: TRBV28
j_gene: TRBJ1-6

CDR3nt: TGTGCCAGCAGTGTAAATCGGCGGGAGGTCTACGAGCAGTACTTC
CDR3aa: CASSVNRREVYEQYF
abundance: once
d_gene: TRBD2
v_gene: TRBV6-9
j_gene: TRBJ2-7

CDR3nt: TGTGCCAGTAGTATCGGGGTGGATCAGCCCCAGCATTTT
CDR3aa: CASSIGVDQPQHF
abundance: few
d_gene: .
v_gene: TRBV19
j_gene: TRBJ1-5